Presented here are 8 T cell receptor beta chains from one specimen sequenced in a study of T-cell memory formation after mild COVID-19. TCRdb recomputed calls from the 5' RACE reads with MiXCR, one row per CDR3 protein. The sample holds 110,000 to 150,000 distinct CDR3 sequences, approximately 25% seen once. The sequenced material came from PBMCs or a T cell subset sorted from them (not recorded which). All receptors come from an adult woman who had mild COVID-19 (a few samples of this study predate the infection). Cell type and time point are not known.

This clonotype was detected ten times or more. The chain has TRBV20-1 and TRBJ2-1; 9 bases are a match to TRBD2. The V and J ends lost 3 bases and 6 bases, in that order; junction bases with no gene match: 12. From germline, CDR1 is DFQATT and CDR2 SNEGSKA (reference sequence). This CDR3 contains 16 residues. Here the CDR3 reads CSARDQAGLATNEQFF. The CDR3 coding sequence is TGCAGTGCTAGGGATCAAGCGGGACTAGCAACCAATGAGCAGTTCTTC.

This clonotype showed up just a few times. The V call is TRBV6-5, the J call TRBJ2-7; 7 positions match TRBD2. The germline CDR1 and CDR2 sequences are MNHEY and SVGAGI. V dropped 6 bases and J dropped 0; count of bases not matched to a gene: 14. The CDR3 covers 17 residues. The CDR3 DNA follows: TGTGCCAGCAGCCAACCCAGGGAGGGCTGGAGCTCCTACGAGCAGTACTTC. Translated, it gives CASSQPREGWSSYEQYF.

The chain has TRBV29-1 and TRBJ1-1; TRBD1 matches at 8 bases. This CDR3 region has 13 residues. J was trimmed by 2 bases and V by 7 bases; bases with no gene match: 6. Germline V CDR1 and CDR2: SQVTM, ANQGSEA. This CDR3 is CSADRDPNTEAFF. The CDR3 nucleotides read TGCAGCGCGGACAGGGACCCTAACACTGAAGCTTTCTTT.

This sequence joins TRBV7-8 and TRBJ2-7; 10 nucleotides line up with TRBD1. After removal of 5 bases from V and 2 bases from J, the junction contained 9 bases not matched to a gene. CDR1 SGHVS and CDR2 FQNEAQ come from the germline V gene. This CDR3 region has 16 residues. The DNA for the CDR3 is TGTGCCAGCAGCCCGACCGGGACAGGGGTTACCTACGAGCAGTACTTC. It yields the protein CASSPTGTGVTYEQYF.

V usage is TRBV9 and J usage is TRBJ2-7; the D gene is possibly TRBD2 (6 bases). The CDR3 length is 13 residues. V was shortened by 0 bases and J by 6 bases, with 10 bases between the two germline ends. Germline CDR1 reads SGDLS; CDR2 reads YYNGEE. The CDR3 DNA follows: TGTGCCAGCAGCGTAGGCGGGGCAGGCGAGCAGTACTTC. Amino acid sequence: CASSVGGAGEQYF.

The J gene is TRBJ2-7, the V gene TRBV5-8; D not certain. The germline V gene has CDR1 SGHTS and CDR2 YDEGEE. This CDR3 has 12 residues. Trimming removed 2 bases at V and 4 bases at J, with 7 bases between. DNA of the CDR3: TGTGCCAGCAGCTTACTATGGTACGAGCAGTACTTC. Translated: CASSLLWYEQYF.

The J gene is TRBJ2-6, the V gene TRBV11-3; tentatively, D is TRBD1 or TRBD2 (5 bases each). Germline-derived CDR1 and CDR2 are SGHNT and YENEEA. CDR3 size: 17 residues. Trimming took off 2 bases at V and 4 bases at J, with 15 bases between the two ends. In DNA, the CDR3 is TGTGCCAGCAGCTTAAGGGGCAGAGGGTCAGGGGCCAACGTCCTGACTTTC. Encoded protein: CASSLRGRGSGANVLTF.

The chain combines TRBV5-1 with TRBJ2-1; the match to TRBD1 covers 9 bases. This CDR3 has 16 amino acids. The germline V gene has CDR1 SGHRS and CDR2 YFSETQ. V was pared by 4 bases and J by 3 bases, with 8 bases of the junction left unmatched. The CDR3 is CASSKAWDRVYNEQFF. The CDR3 DNA follows: TGCGCCAGCAGCAAGGCGTGGGACAGGGTCTACAATGAGCAGTTCTTC.